Below are 30 T cell receptor beta chains sequenced from a single sample in a study of radiation and T cells in renal cell carcinoma. Profiled with immunoSEQ multiplex PCR; TCRdb holds only in-frame clones, not every one. Of roughly 64,000 clones listed, more than 60% are singletons. Described time point: blood 4 weeks post-SBRT, at nephrectomy. Regarding treatment: 15 Gy SBRT to primary tumor, nephrectomy 4 weeks later. The sequences come from blood, collected from a patient whose treatment included radiotherapy and nephrectomy. The source is a man aged 60 to 75 with renal cell carcinoma.

The chain has TRBV30 and TRBJ2-7; D is unresolved. Trimming shortened V by 1 base and J by 0 bases, and 19 bases separated the two germline ends. CDR1 is GTSNPN, CDR2 SVGIG, per germline (reference sequence). The CDR3 extends over 17 amino acids. The CDR3 protein is CAWSAWLPDGASYEQYF. The CDR3 DNA sequence: TGTGCCTGGAGTGCCTGGTTGCCAGACGGCGCCTCCTACGAGCAGTACTTC.

The chain is built from TRBV25-1 and TRBJ2-5, with unresolved D. The V gene's germline CDR1 is MGHDK and CDR2 SYGVNS. There are 14 residues in the CDR3. Trimming stripped 3 bases from V and 0 bases from J, with 8 bases between. The CDR3 bases are TGTGCCAGCAGTGATAGTGTCAACCAAGAGACCCAGTACTTC. As protein: CASSDSVNQETQYF. Looking up the rest from reference TRBV25-1 and TRBJ2-5 gives the full variable domain: EADIYQTPRYLVIGTGKKITLECSQTMGHDKMYWYQQDPGMELHLIHYSYGVNSTEKGDLSSESTVSRIRTEHFPLTLESARPSHTSQYLCASSDSVNQETQYFGPGTRLLVL.

The rearrangement joins TRBV6-1 to TRBJ2-4; possible D gene TRBD1, 6 bases. V lost 3 bases, J lost 0 bases, and 12 bases lay in between. Looked up from germline, CDR1 is MNHNS and CDR2 is SASEGT. The CDR3 sequence is 16 residues long. Here the CDR3 DNA reads TGTGCCAGCAGTGAGCCACAGGGTCTAGCCAAAAACATTCAGTACTTC. This codes for CASSEPQGLAKNIQYF.

The chain employs TRBV30 and TRBJ2-3; D gene ambiguous. Germline loops: CDR1 GTSNPN, CDR2 SVGIG (reference sequence). The CDR3 length is 13 residues. Trimming left V 5 bases short and J 1 base short, with 10 bases between. The CDR3 DNA reads as TGTGCCTGGGACCTAGGTGGCACAGATACGCAGTATTTT. Protein: CAWDLGGTDTQYF.

CDR3 nucleotides: TGCGCCAGCAGCTTCTCGGCCGAACCTAATTCACCCCTCCACTTT. This gives the protein CASSFSAEPNSPLHF. The chain couples TRBV5-1 to TRBJ1-6; no definite D call. Trimming cost V 2 bases and J 6 bases, with 12 bases left between them. The CDR3 runs 15 residues. CDR1 and CDR2 from the germline V gene are SGHRS and YFSETQ.

The V call is TRBV9, the J call TRBJ1-2, with 10 nucleotides matching TRBD1. The V segment lost 0 bases and the J segment 8 bases; nucleotides outside the gene matches: 10. Germline CDR1 SGDLS, CDR2 YYNGEE. The CDR3 totals 16 residues. The CDR3 sequence: CASSVGQGAVPGGYTF. DNA for the CDR3: TGTGCCAGCAGCGTAGGACAGGGGGCAGTACCGGGCGGCTACACCTTC.

The chain combines TRBV7-2 with TRBJ2-5; D ambiguous. Trimming took 1 base from V and 0 from J, leaving 15 bases between them. CDR3 length: 17 amino acids. Germline CDR1 reads SGHTA; CDR2 reads FQGNSA. CDR3 loop: CASSLGPRGSYQETQYF. The CDR3 DNA reads as TGTGCCAGCAGCTTAGGTCCCCGCGGAAGCTACCAAGAGACCCAGTACTTC.

The chain links TRBV7-9 to TRBJ2-1; 7 bases map to TRBD1. V shed 3 bases, J shed 9 bases, and the junction held 5 bases outside the gene matches. Per germline, CDR1 SEHNR and CDR2 FQNEAQ (reference sequence). CDR3 length: 13 amino acids. The CDR3 DNA reads as TGTGCCAGCAGCTTTGCGACAGGGCTTGAGCAGTTCTTC. This sequence encodes CASSFATGLEQFF.

This chain uses TRBV18 with TRBJ2-1; D perhaps matches TRBD2 (6 bases). CDR1 and CDR2 (germline): KGHSH, LQKENI. The CDR3 is made up of 15 amino acids. V shed 2 bases and J shed 9 bases, with 17 bases lying between them. Written as DNA, the CDR3 is TGTGCCAGCTCACCAAAGAAGGAGGGGCAGGCTGAGCAGTTCTTC. Translation gives CASSPKKEGQAEQFF.

The chain couples TRBV11-2 to TRBJ2-3, with D perhaps given as TRBD1 or TRBD2 (5 bases each). This CDR3 is built from 17 residues. Deletions cut 5 bases from V and 2 bases from J, with 20 bases between. Germline V gene lookup returns CDR1 SGHAT and CDR2 FQNNGV. The CDR3 DNA follows: TGTGCCAGCAGCCCCCGTCCGGGGCCCTTTTACACAGATACGCAGTATTTT. It is translated as CASSPRPGPFYTDTQYF.

The chain joins TRBV6-6 to TRBJ2-3; 8 bases align to TRBD1. Germline V lookup: CDR1 MNHNY, CDR2 SVGAGI (reference sequence). CDR3 length: 15 residues. Trimming at V came to 6 bases and at J to 1 base, leaving 6 bases not matched to a gene. CDR3 residues: CASRDQGAGTDTQYF. For the CDR3, the DNA is TGTGCCAGCAGGGATCAGGGGGCCGGCACAGATACGCAGTATTTT.

The rearrangement links TRBV11-3 to TRBJ1-1, with D unresolved. Germline V gene sequence: CDR1 SGHNT, CDR2 YENEEA. V was clipped by 5 bases and J by 6 bases, with 10 bases between them. The CDR3 covers 12 residues. The CDR3 is CASSPGRAEAFF. The DNA for the CDR3 is TGTGCCAGCAGCCCCGGACGGGCTGAAGCTTTCTTT. The complete variable domain, with remaining parts taken from reference TRBV11-3 and TRBJ1-1, reads EAGVVQSPRYKIIEKKQPVAFWCNPISGHNTLYWYLQNLGQGPELLIRYENEEAVDDSQLPKDRFSAERLKGVDSTLKIQPAELGDSAVYLCASSPGRAEAFFGQGTRLTVV.

Only a few counts were recorded for this clone. This chain joins TRBV6-5 and TRBJ2-7, with a weak D call TRBD1 (6 bases). The V end was cut by 5 bases, the J end by 0 bases, with 11 bases between. Germline lookup yields CDR1 MNHEY and CDR2 SVGAGI. The CDR3 extends over 14 amino acids. Here the CDR3 reads CASSIGQHSYEQYF. The CDR3 DNA follows: TGTGCCAGCAGTATCGGACAGCACTCCTACGAGCAGTACTTC.

The J gene is TRBJ2-7, the V gene TRBV19; D possibly matches TRBD1 or TRBD2 (5 bases each). There are 15 residues in the CDR3. Germline V gene lookup returns CDR1 LNHDA and CDR2 SQIVND (reference sequence). V shed 5 bases and J shed 2 bases, with 16 bases lying between them. CDR3 region: CASSSGAGFPYEQYV. CDR3 sequence (DNA): TGTGCCAGTAGTTCCGGGGCAGGGTTTCCCTACGAGCAGTACGTC.

The chain joins TRBV19 to TRBJ1-5, with D possibly matching TRBD1 (6 bases). The length of the CDR3 is 13 residues. Trimming left V 9 bases short and J 1 base short, with 10 bases between. From germline, CDR1 is LNHDA and CDR2 SQIVND (reference sequence). The CDR3 DNA sequence: TGTGCCAGCAGAGACAGGAGCAATCAGCCCCAGCATTTT. This codes for CASRDRSNQPQHF.

V and J are TRBV27 and TRBJ2-1; no firm D call. CDR3 length equals 13 residues. The V gene's germline CDR1 is MNHEY and CDR2 SMNVEV (reference sequence). Between the trimmed V and J ends, which lost 3 bases and 10 bases, there was a span of 13 bases. CDR3 sequence reads: CASSFGLDQEQFF. The DNA of the CDR3 is TGTGCCAGCAGTTTTGGGCTGGACCAAGAGCAGTTCTTC.

The table lists this clone with many counts. The chain is built from TRBV14 and TRBJ2-5, with D maybe TRBD1 (5 bases). CDR3 length: 16 residues. Germline-derived CDR1 and CDR2 are SGHDN and FVKESK. Trimming stripped 2 bases from V and 1 base from J, with 14 bases between. DNA for the CDR3: TGTGCCAGCAGCCAAACGGACATCTACAGCCAAGAGACCCAGTACTTC. As protein: CASSQTDIYSQETQYF.

The V gene is TRBV5-1, the J gene TRBJ2-3; 12 nucleotides agree with TRBD1. Germline lookup yields CDR1 SGHRS and CDR2 YFSETQ. CDR3 length: 16 amino acids. V was pared by 4 bases and J by 4 bases, with 7 bases of the junction left unmatched. The CDR3 DNA reads as TGCGCCAGCAGCGGAGGGACAGGGGGCCCCTCAGATACGCAGTATTTT. Translating gives CASSGGTGGPSDTQYF.

This chain's CDR3 is CASSLGGANSGNTIYF. In DNA form, the CDR3 reads TGCGCCAGTTCGTTGGGGGGCGCGAACTCTGGAAACACCATATATTTT. The rearrangement joins TRBV5-1 to TRBJ1-3; tentatively, D is TRBD1 (6 bases). This CDR3 is 16 amino acids long. Germline assignment: CDR1 SGHRS and CDR2 YFSETQ. The ends were cut back, 8 bases at V and 0 bases at J, with 18 bases in the middle. Drawing the rest from reference TRBV5-1 and TRBJ1-3, the complete variable domain is KAGVTQTPRYLIKTRGQQVTLSCSPISGHRSVSWYQQTPGQGLQFLFEYFSETQRNKGNFPGRFSGRQFSNSRSEMNVSTLELGDSALYLCASSLGGANSGNTIYFGEGSWLTVV.

The J gene is TRBJ1-1, the V gene TRBV11-2, with 11 bases matching TRBD1. V shed 4 bases and J 4 bases; nucleotides not matched to a gene: 2. In germline, CDR1 is SGHAT, CDR2 FQNNGV. The CDR3 totals 14 residues. The CDR3 is CASSWGTGGTEAFF. CDR3 sequence (DNA): TGTGCCAGCAGCTGGGGGACAGGGGGCACTGAAGCTTTCTTT.

This rearrangement joins TRBV4-3 to TRBJ1-3; tentatively, D is TRBD1 (6 bases). V was pared by 4 bases and J by 0 bases, with 22 bases between. CDR1 is LGHNA, CDR2 YSLEER, per germline. This CDR3 is 19 amino acids long. CDR3 region: CASSREGARGGSSGNTIYF. CDR3 bases: TGCGCCAGCAGCCGCGAAGGCGCCAGGGGTGGAAGCTCTGGAAACACCATATATTTT.

This chain uses TRBV11-2 with TRBJ1-2, with TRBD1 as a possible D gene (5 bases). The V gene lost 1 base and the J gene lost 0 bases, with 18 bases spanning the gap. Germline CDR1 and CDR2: SGHAT and FQNNGV. The CDR3 has 18 residues. The CDR3 sequence: CASSLGGYWDPTNYGYTF. In DNA form, the CDR3 reads TGTGCCAGCAGCTTAGGAGGGTACTGGGACCCAACTAACTATGGCTACACCTTC. The whole variable domain, filled in from reference TRBV11-2 and TRBJ1-2, reads EAGVAQSPRYKIIEKRQSVAFWCNPISGHATLYWYQQILGQGPKLLIQFQNNGVVDDSQLPKDRFSAERLKGVDSTLKIQPAKLEDSAVYLCASSLGGYWDPTNYGYTFGSGTRLTVV.

The chain carries TRBV7-2 and TRBJ2-1, with 7 bases identical to TRBD1. The CDR3 is 13 amino acids. Trimming cost V 4 bases and J 6 bases; bases outside gene matches: 3. Germline loops: CDR1 SGHTA, CDR2 FQGNSA. CDR3 residues: CASSYDRANEQFF. CDR3 DNA: TGTGCCAGCAGCTACGACAGGGCCAATGAGCAGTTCTTC.

The chain carries TRBV6-1 and TRBJ1-5; D unresolved. The CDR3 is 13 amino acids. Germline loops: CDR1 MNHNS, CDR2 SASEGT. The V end lost 0 bases, the J end lost 5 bases, and 5 bases lay between the germline ends. CDR3 sequence reads: CASSEARDQPQHF. CDR3 coding DNA: TGTGCCAGCAGTGAAGCCCGTGATCAGCCCCAGCATTTT.

The chain recombines TRBV5-5 with TRBJ2-1, with D uncertain. The CDR3 is 14 residues long. Germline assignment: CDR1 SGHKS and CDR2 YYEKEE (reference sequence). Trimming took off 2 bases at V and 4 bases at J, with 10 bases between the two ends. DNA of the CDR3: TGTGCCAGCAGCTTAGGGTATGGTTACAATGAGCAGTTCTTC. Residues: CASSLGYGYNEQFF.

The CDR3 bases are TGTGCCAGTAGTATTATGAGTACACGGCCCCAGCATTTT. Translation: CASSIMSTRPQHF. The chain joins TRBV19 to TRBJ1-5; D ambiguous. CDR3 length: 13 amino acids. Trimming took 3 bases from V and 9 from J, leaving 12 bases between them. CDR1 is LNHDA and CDR2 is SQIVND in the germline V gene (reference sequence).

The rearrangement joins TRBV5-5 to TRBJ2-5; D not certain. Germline V CDR1 and CDR2: SGHKS, YYEKEE (reference sequence). The V and J ends lost 7 bases and 5 bases respectively, with 6 bases between them. The CDR3 extends over 10 amino acids. The CDR3 here is CASERETQYF. The CDR3 coding sequence is TGTGCCAGCGAGAGGGAGACCCAGTACTTC.

This chain links TRBV6-1 with TRBJ2-2, with D hard to call. V lost 5 bases, J lost 7 bases, and 11 bases lay in between. The CDR3 spans 13 residues. Germline-derived CDR1 and CDR2 are MNHNS and SASEGT. The CDR3 reads CASSTGSVGELFF. CDR3 bases: TGTGCCAGCAGTACCGGCTCCGTCGGGGAGCTGTTTTTT.

The chain employs TRBV13 and TRBJ1-3; tentative D call: TRBD1 (5 bases). The V and J ends lost 2 bases and 3 bases respectively, with 8 bases between them. This CDR3 has 14 amino acids. Looked up from germline, CDR1 is PRHDT and CDR2 is FYEKMQ (reference sequence). The DNA of the CDR3 is TGTGCCAGCAGCTTACAGGGAGGTGGAAACACCATATATTTT. Translation: CASSLQGGGNTIYF.

V is TRBV18 and J is TRBJ1-4; possible D gene TRBD1, 5 bases. The CDR3 length is 17 residues. Germline CDR1 reads KGHSH; CDR2 reads LQKENI. The V end lost 1 base, the J end lost 5 bases, and 17 bases lay between the germline ends. The CDR3 protein is CASSPLLLEAGNEKLFF. In DNA form, the CDR3 reads TGTGCCAGCTCACCACTTCTGCTCGAGGCAGGGAATGAAAAACTGTTTTTT.